These 22 T cell receptor beta chains came from one sample sequenced in a study of shared clonotypes between healthy human individuals. TCRdb's table, derived via immunoSEQ multiplex PCR, lists solely in-frame clones and lacks some. The sample includes around 1.6 million clones, nearly 99% of them seen just once. Sequencing was performed on naive CD4+ T cells sorted from blood. Documented subset: CD45RA+ positively selected. The receptors here all came from a man between 25 and 39 years old in good health.

The chain joins TRBV7-5 to TRBJ2-1; TRBD2 was called by the table and not checked on the DNA. TRBV7-5 is assigned pseudogene status. There are 15 residues in the CDR3. The CDR3 DNA is TGTGTCAGAAGCTTCGTGGCGGGAGGGCTGAATGAGCAGTTCTTC. This translates into CVRSFVAGGLNEQFF.

The chain employs TRBV7-9 and TRBJ2-7, with 7 nucleotides matching TRBD2. CDR1 SEHNR and CDR2 FQNEAQ come from the germline V gene (reference sequence). The CDR3 totals 14 residues. The junction had 7 bases not matched to a gene; V was cut back by 5 bases and J by 3 bases. CDR3 amino acids: CASSPRAGIYEQYF. CDR3 nucleotides: TGTGCCAGCAGCCCCCGAGCGGGAATCTACGAGCAGTACTTC. Full variable domain (missing parts from reference TRBV7-9 and TRBJ2-7): DTGVSQNPRHKITKRGQNVTFRCDPISEHNRLYWYRQTLGQGPEFLTYFQNEAQLEKSRLLSDRFSAERPKGSFSTLEIQRTEQGDSAMYLCASSPRAGIYEQYFGPGTRLTVT.

The V call is TRBV14, the J call TRBJ2-1; D ambiguous. The V end lost 4 bases, the J end lost 6 bases, and 10 bases lay between the germline ends. Germline V lookup: CDR1 SGHDN, CDR2 FVKESK. The CDR3 runs to 13 residues. DNA for the CDR3: TGTGCCAGCAGCCTCCAACGGGCCAATGAGCAGTTCTTC. Translated, it gives CASSLQRANEQFF. Filled out from reference TRBV14 and TRBJ2-1, the complete variable domain reads EAGVTQFPSHSVIEKGQTVTLRCDPISGHDNLYWYRRVMGKEIKFLLHFVKESKQDESGMPNNRFLAERTGGTYSTLKVQPAELEDSGVYFCASSLQRANEQFFGPGTRLTVL.

In its sample, this clone was seen once. The chain is built from TRBV28 and TRBJ1-2; D remains ambiguous. The CDR3 is 12 amino acids. The V gene lost 6 bases and the J gene lost 4 bases, with 9 bases spanning the gap. CDR1 is MDHEN, CDR2 SYDVKM, per germline. CDR3 residues: CASSQNLYGYTF. The CDR3 bases are TGTGCCAGCAGCCAAAACCTCTATGGCTACACCTTC.

This rearrangement joins TRBV7-9 to TRBJ1-1; D is uncertain. Germline CDR1 SEHNR, CDR2 FQNEAQ (reference sequence). The CDR3 runs 16 residues. Deletions cut 5 bases from V and 5 bases from J, with 21 bases between. The CDR3 reads CASSPRRGEEGTEAFF. In DNA form, the CDR3 reads TGTGCCAGCAGCCCCCGTCGGGGAGAGGAAGGTACTGAAGCTTTCTTT.

This clone appeared once. The rearrangement links TRBV28 to TRBJ1-2, with D perhaps matching TRBD1 (5 bases). The CDR3 is 14 residues long. The germline V gene encodes CDR1 MDHEN and CDR2 SYDVKM. Trimming stripped 5 bases from V and 2 bases from J, with 12 bases between. The CDR3 loop reads CASSSPGANYGYTF. The CDR3 nucleotides read TGTGCCAGCAGTAGCCCTGGGGCAAACTATGGCTACACCTTC.

J is TRBJ1-5 and V is TRBV28; no clear D gene. The CDR3 contains 13 residues. From germline, CDR1 is MDHEN and CDR2 SYDVKM. Trimming cost V 6 bases and J 0 bases, with 6 bases left between them. CDR3 in DNA: TGTGCCAGCAGGGCCTATAGCAATCAGCCCCAGCATTTT. Protein sequence: CASRAYSNQPQHF.

This rearrangement joins TRBV27 to TRBJ2-7; 12 nucleotides align to TRBD1. Germline V CDR1 and CDR2: MNHEY, SMNVEV (reference sequence). V shed 7 bases, J shed 3 bases, and the junction held 4 bases outside the gene matches. CDR3 length: 14 amino acids. The CDR3 sequence is CASTGTGGSYEQYF. For the CDR3, the DNA is TGTGCCAGCACCGGGACAGGGGGCAGCTACGAGCAGTACTTC.

This chain links TRBV7-9 with TRBJ1-5, with 10 bases identical to TRBD1. The length of the CDR3 is 17 residues. V lost 3 bases, J lost 3 bases, and 8 bases stayed unmatched. The germline V gene has CDR1 SEHNR and CDR2 FQNEAQ (reference sequence). In DNA form, the CDR3 reads TGTGCCAGCAGCTTTGGCGGGACAGGGGTGAACAATCAGCCCCAGCATTTT. It translates to CASSFGGTGVNNQPQHF.

The CDR3 DNA follows: TGCGCCAGCAGCTTGTATGGTCCAGGGAAGAGTGGCTACACCTTC. Its translation is CASSLYGPGKSGYTF. This chain connects TRBV5-1 to TRBJ1-2, with a tentative D call TRBD1 (5 bases). Germline CDR1 is SGHRS and CDR2 is YFSETQ. The V and J ends lost 1 base and 7 bases respectively, with 17 bases between them. The CDR3 has 15 residues.

This chain uses TRBV29-1 with TRBJ1-1, with TRBD1 identical over 9 bases. The trim removed 4 bases at V and 1 base at J, leaving 4 bases unmatched. CDR1 and CDR2 (germline): SQVTM, ANQGSEA. The CDR3 runs 14 residues. CDR3 sequence reads: CSVGTGVTNTEAFF. The CDR3 DNA reads as TGCAGCGTTGGGACAGGGGTTACGAACACTGAAGCTTTCTTT.

The J gene is TRBJ2-3, the V gene TRBV7-2; weak D call: TRBD2 (5 bases). Germline V CDR1 and CDR2: SGHTA, FQGNSA. Trimming took off 3 bases at V and 6 bases at J, with 16 bases between the two ends. CDR3 size: 15 residues. This CDR3 is CASSLGRIASDTQYF. CDR3 DNA sequence: TGTGCCAGCAGCTTGGGCCGGATAGCGTCGGATACGCAGTATTTT.

This sequence joins TRBV29-1 and TRBJ2-1; 7 nucleotides agree with TRBD1. V dropped 5 bases and J dropped 2; count of bases not matched to a gene: 3. The length of the CDR3 is 13 residues. CDR1 is SQVTM and CDR2 is ANQGSEA in the germline V gene. The CDR3 coding sequence is TGCAGCGTTAGTCAGGGGGCCTACAATGAGCAGTTCTTC. Translated: CSVSQGAYNEQFF.

This chain links TRBV11-2 with TRBJ2-3; D gene uncertain. Germline assignment: CDR1 SGHAT and CDR2 FQNNGV. With 4 bases removed from V and 4 bases from J, the gap between germline ends came to 6 bases. CDR3 length: 12 residues. The CDR3 region is CASSWDADTQYF. The CDR3 nucleotides are TGTGCCAGCAGCTGGGATGCAGATACGCAGTATTTT.

The CDR3 reads CASSLMGVSAGYEQYF. The CDR3 DNA reads TGTGCCAGCAGCTTAATGGGAGTTTCAGCCGGCTACGAGCAGTACTTC. This chain uses TRBV7-9 with TRBJ2-7; tentative D call: TRBD2 (5 bases). The CDR3 length is 16 residues. V was clipped by 2 bases and J by 3 bases, with 17 bases between them. Germline-derived CDR1 and CDR2 are SEHNR and FQNEAQ (reference sequence).

V gene TRBV5-4 combines with J gene TRBJ2-2; 11 bases align to TRBD2. This CDR3 has 16 amino acids. V was pared by 3 bases and J by 7 bases, with 8 bases of the junction left unmatched. Germline V CDR1 and CDR2: SGHNT, YYREEE (reference sequence). For the CDR3, the DNA is TGTGCCAGCAGCTCAATAGCGGGAGGGATCAGCGGGGAGCTGTTTTTT. Amino acids: CASSSIAGGISGELFF.

The chain has TRBV11-3 and TRBJ2-2, with a weak D call TRBD1 (5 bases). Germline V CDR1 and CDR2: SGHNT, YENEEA. The CDR3 runs 14 residues. Trimming left V 5 bases short and J 5 bases short, with 12 bases between. As DNA, the CDR3 is TGTGCCAGCAGCCTCGACAGTCTTACCGGGGAGCTGTTTTTT. Protein product: CASSLDSLTGELFF. The complete variable domain, with remaining parts taken from reference TRBV11-3 and TRBJ2-2, reads EAGVVQSPRYKIIEKKQPVAFWCNPISGHNTLYWYLQNLGQGPELLIRYENEEAVDDSQLPKDRFSAERLKGVDSTLKIQPAELGDSAVYLCASSLDSLTGELFFGEGSRLTVL.

The chain employs TRBV4-1 and TRBJ2-7; TRBD2 might be the D (5 bases). V was shortened by 8 bases and J by 3 bases, with 17 bases between the two germline ends. Germline CDR1 is MGHRA and CDR2 is YSYEKL. The CDR3 is made up of 14 amino acids. The DNA of the CDR3 is TGCGCCAGCTCGACTACGCCAAGTTACTACGAGCAGTACTTC. Translating it yields CASSTTPSYYEQYF.

This chain joins TRBV5-6 and TRBJ2-6; D remains ambiguous. The germline CDR1 and CDR2 sequences are SGHDT and YYEEEE. With 0 bases removed from V and 1 base from J, the gap between germline ends came to 8 bases. The CDR3 is made up of 16 amino acids. CDR3 sequence: CASSLARGSGANVLTF. CDR3 nucleotide sequence: TGTGCCAGCAGCTTGGCCAGAGGATCTGGGGCCAACGTCCTGACTTTC.

This chain joins TRBV13 and TRBJ2-1; D may be TRBD2 (6 bases). The CDR3 is made up of 18 amino acids. V lost 1 base and J 2 bases, leaving 18 bases between the germline ends. CDR1 PRHDT and CDR2 FYEKMQ come from the germline V gene (reference sequence). The CDR3 sequence: CASSLEGEISGAYNEQFF. The CDR3 region has the DNA TGTGCCAGCAGCTTAGAGGGTGAGATTAGCGGAGCCTACAATGAGCAGTTCTTC.

The chain combines TRBV18 with TRBJ2-7; D may be TRBD1 (6 bases). The CDR3 sequence is 15 residues long. The V gene lost 6 bases and the J gene lost 2 bases, with 17 bases spanning the gap. Germline CDR1 and CDR2: KGHSH and LQKENI. CDR3 loop: CASSPYRDTAYEQYF. The DNA for the CDR3 is TGTGCCAGCTCCCCATATCGGGACACCGCCTACGAGCAGTACTTC.

The J gene is TRBJ2-1, the V gene TRBV5-4; 10 nucleotides line up with TRBD1. This CDR3 is 13 amino acids long. J lost 8 bases, V lost 9 bases, and 8 bases had no gene match. Looked up from germline, CDR1 is SGHNT and CDR2 is YYREEE (reference sequence). The DNA for the CDR3 is TGTGCCAACAGGGACAGGGGAAGCCATGAGCAGTTCTTC. Translation: CANRDRGSHEQFF.